This T cell receptor (beta chain) was identified during a study of control samples from healthy donors and cancer patients. The data were produced by immunoSEQ multiplex PCR, yet TCRdb's version contains in-frame clones alone and is incomplete. Here the sample spans around 180,000 clones, about 91% being singletons. Trimming took 4 bases from V and 4 from J; bases not matched to a gene: 7. The V gene's germline CDR1 is MNHEY and CDR2 SVGAGI. The length of the CDR3 is 16 residues. This clone is a singleton in its sample. The chain has TRBV6-5 and TRBJ2-5; 12 bases map to TRBD2. The TCR comes from a woman in her forties in good health. Sequencing used blood. CDR3 region: CASSSGLAGTGETQYF. In nucleotides, the CDR3 is TGTGCCAGCAGTTCAGGACTAGCGGGGACGGGAGAGACCCAGTACTTC.